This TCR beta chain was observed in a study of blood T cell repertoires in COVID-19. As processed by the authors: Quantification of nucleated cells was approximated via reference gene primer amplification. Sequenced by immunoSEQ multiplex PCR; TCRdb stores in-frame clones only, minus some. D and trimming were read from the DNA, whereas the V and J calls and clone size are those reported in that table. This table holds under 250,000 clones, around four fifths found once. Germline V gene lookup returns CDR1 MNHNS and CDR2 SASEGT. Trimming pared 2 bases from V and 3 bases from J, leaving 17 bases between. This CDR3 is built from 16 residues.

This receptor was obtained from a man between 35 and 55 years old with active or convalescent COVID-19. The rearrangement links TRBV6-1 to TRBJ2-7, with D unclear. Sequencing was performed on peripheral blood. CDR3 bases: TGTGCCAGCAGTGAATCACACCATACACCCAGCTACGAGCAGTACTTC. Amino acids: CASSESHHTPSYEQYF.